Listed below are T cell receptor beta chains from one sample, sequenced in a study of early T cells in non-severe SARS-CoV-2 infection. Each CDR3 protein gets one entry after TCRdb re-called the 5' RACE reads with MiXCR. The sample carries roughly 24,000 distinct CDR3 sequences, about 3.7% recorded once. What was sequenced was whole blood. The receptors stem from an adult who was a healthcare worker with PCR-confirmed SARS-CoV-2 infection or an uninfected control (not recorded which). CDR3s include the opening cysteine and the closing phenylalanine or tryptophan. D genes are given only for firm matches. Rows give clone size only sometimes, using once, few, many, or a class for an expanded clone.

j_call	d_call	v_call	clone_size	cdr3_nt	cdr3_aa
TRBJ1-1	.	TRBV5-5	medium-sized	TGTGCCAGCAACGTCGGACAGCTGAGCACTGAAGCTTTCTTT	CASNVGQLSTEAFF
TRBJ2-2	TRBD1	TRBV2	many	TGTGCCAGCAGCGGTTCGACAGGGGGCAAGTCGACCGGGGAGCTGTTTTTT	CASSGSTGGKSTGELFF
TRBJ2-7	.	TRBV3-1	many	TGTGCCAGCAGCCAGCCCACGGACGGTAGGGTCTACGAGCAGTACTTC	CASSQPTDGRVYEQYF
TRBJ2-4	TRBD1	TRBV11-2	few	TGTGCCAGCAGCTTGACGGGACAGGGCTACATTCAGTACTTC	CASSLTGQGYIQYF
TRBJ2-1	TRBD2	TRBV9	medium-sized	TGTGCCAGCAGCCCTACTAGCGGGAGGGCCCGATACAATGAGCAGTTCTTC	CASSPTSGRARYNEQFF
TRBJ2-3	TRBD2	TRBV4-1	many	TGCGCCAGCAGCCAAGGCGCGGGGGGGACAGATACGCAGTATTTT	CASSQGAGGTDTQYF
TRBJ2-4	.	TRBV20-1	many	TGCAGTGCTGACTTTTCCGCCAAAAACATTCAGTACTTC	CSADFSAKNIQYF
TRBJ2-5	.	TRBV7-9	many	TGTGCCAGCAGCTTAACAGAGACCCAGTACTTC	CASSLTETQYF
TRBJ2-2	.	TRBV29-1	many	TGCAGCGTTGCTGGAGGGGGGAACACCGGGGAGCTGTTTTTT	CSVAGGGNTGELFF
TRBJ2-7	TRBD2	TRBV4-2	many	TGTGCCAGCAGCCAAGTACTAGCGAGTTCCTACGAGCAGTACTTC	CASSQVLASSYEQYF
TRBJ2-5	.	TRBV20-1	many	TGCAGTGCTAGCCCAGGGGCGAGGGAGACCCAGTACTTC	CSASPGARETQYF
TRBJ2-1	TRBD2	TRBV4-3	many	TGCGCCAGCAGCCAGTGGCGGGGGGCGTCCTACAATGAGCAGTTCTTC	CASSQWRGASYNEQFF
TRBJ2-7	TRBD1	TRBV5-4	many	TGTGCCAGCAGCTCCCCTGGGACAGGAGACTACGAGCAGTACTTC	CASSSPGTGDYEQYF
TRBJ1-1	TRBD1	TRBV28	few	TGTGCCAGCAGTCACCAGGGGGCAGGCACTGAAGCTTTCTTT	CASSHQGAGTEAFF
TRBJ1-2	.	TRBV5-5	many	TGTGCCAGCAGCTCTGGGTGGAGGCCGGGACTCTATGGCTACACCTTC	CASSSGWRPGLYGYTF
TRBJ2-7	.	TRBV5-4	.	TGTGCCAGCAGCGTCTTGGGCTACGAGCAGTACTTC	CASSVLGYEQYF
TRBJ1-2	.	TRBV4-1	many	TGCGCCAGCAGCCAAGAGCCCCGCCGGGCAAATAACTATGGCTACACCTTC	CASSQEPRRANNYGYTF
TRBJ2-1	.	TRBV28	many	TGTGCCAGCAGTTTAGTTGATGAGCAGTTCTTC	CASSLVDEQFF
TRBJ1-1	.	TRBV12-3/TRBV12-4	.	TGTGCCAGCAGTTTAGCAGTAAGGTCAAACACTGAAGCTTTCTTT	CASSLAVRSNTEAFF
TRBJ2-3	.	TRBV20-1	many	TGCAGTGCTAGCACAGATACGCAGTATTTT	CSASTDTQYF
TRBJ1-2	.	TRBV7-2	many	TGTGCCAGCAGCCCAATAGGAGCAGGGGCGAGGGTGAGCGGCTACACCTTC	CASSPIGAGARVSGYTF
TRBJ1-2	.	TRBV12-3/TRBV12-4	few	TGTGCCAGCAGTTTGGCTAGCAGGCCCCAAAGGGATGGCTACACCTTC	CASSLASRPQRDGYTF
TRBJ2-4	TRBD2	TRBV3-1	many	TGTGCCAGCAGCCCTGGACTAGCTGTCCCCCTTCACATTCAGTACTTC	CASSPGLAVPLHIQYF
TRBJ2-7	TRBD1	TRBV19	few	TGTGCCAGTAGTATAGGGACAGGGACCTACGAGCAGTACTTC	CASSIGTGTYEQYF
TRBJ1-2	TRBD1	TRBV11-2	many	TGTGCCAGCAGCCCTGGGACAGGGGGAAGCATCTATGGCTACACCTTC	CASSPGTGGSIYGYTF
TRBJ2-1	.	TRBV29-1	many	TGCAGCGTTGAAGGCCCAGGCGCTGAGCAGTTCTTC	CSVEGPGAEQFF
TRBJ2-7	.	TRBV7-6	few	TGTGCCAGCAGCTCAAGGACTGGGACCCACGAGCAGTACTTC	CASSSRTGTHEQYF
TRBJ1-2	.	TRBV7-5	many	.	CISVPEASLGTDYGYTF
TRBJ2-2	.	TRBV30	many	TGTGCCTGGAAAAGGGCCACCGGGGAGCTGTTTTTT	CAWKRATGELFF
TRBJ2-7	.	TRBV7-8	medium-sized	TGTGCCAGCAGCTCCGGGGGCAGCTCCTACGAGCAGTACTTC	CASSSGGSSYEQYF
TRBJ2-7	TRBD1	TRBV5-1	many	TGCGCCAGCAGCTTGGTTGGACAGGGTTCGGACGAGCAGTACTTC	CASSLVGQGSDEQYF
TRBJ2-5	TRBD2	TRBV28	many	TGTGCCAGCACTAGCGGAGGGCGAGAAGAGACCCAGTACTTC	CASTSGGREETQYF
TRBJ1-1	TRBD1	TRBV6-5	many	TGTGCCAGCTATAGGGGGCCAGGGACTGAAGCTTTCTTT	CASYRGPGTEAFF
TRBJ1-5	TRBD1	TRBV24-1	medium-sized	TGTGCCACCAGTGCAGGAAGACAGGGGAATCAGCCCCAGCATTTT	CATSAGRQGNQPQHF
TRBJ2-1	TRBD2	TRBV6-6	medium-sized	TGTGCCAGCATATTTGATGGACTAGCGGGAGTCTACAATGAGCAGTTCTTC	CASIFDGLAGVYNEQFF
TRBJ1-1	TRBD1	TRBV29-1	many	TGCAGCGTCCGGACAGGTACGTCGGCTGAAGCTTTCTTT	CSVRTGTSAEAFF
TRBJ1-2	TRBD1	TRBV2	many	TGTGCCAGCAGTCGGGACAGGAACTATGGCTACACCTTC	CASSRDRNYGYTF
TRBJ1-2	.	TRBV25-1	many	TGTGCCAGCTTAGCTTCCTACGGGGGGCGAGCTAACTATGGCTACACCTTC	CASLASYGGRANYGYTF
TRBJ2-1	.	TRBV20-1	many	TGCAGTGCTAGTTGGACAGCCCTCTCCTACAATGAGCAGTTCTTC	CSASWTALSYNEQFF
TRBJ2-2	TRBD1	TRBV7-6	few	TGTGCCAGCAGCTCCCTCCCACGGACAGGGTACGCCGGGGAGCTGTTTTTT	CASSSLPRTGYAGELFF
TRBJ2-1	.	TRBV7-9	many	TGTGCCAGCAGCTTAGACGCGAGGGGTTCCTACAATGAGCAGTTCTTC	CASSLDARGSYNEQFF
TRBJ1-5	.	TRBV25-1	many	TGTGCCAGCAGTGAAGGGAATCAGCCCCAGCATTTT	CASSEGNQPQHF
TRBJ1-1	.	TRBV6-1	.	TGTGCCAGCAGTGAAGCGCTTTTTCTTGGTCTCACTGAAGCTTTCTTT	CASSEALFLGLTEAFF
TRBJ1-6	TRBD1	TRBV2	.	TGTGCCAGCATGGCGGACAGGGTGACTAGCTCCTATAATTCACCCCTCCACTTT	CASMADRVTSSYNSPLHF
TRBJ2-7	TRBD2	TRBV6-5	few	TGTGCCAGCAGGAAAGCGGGGGCTACTTTCGAGCAGTACTTC	CASRKAGATFEQYF
TRBJ2-7	TRBD1	TRBV7-9	many	TGTGCCAGCAGCTTCATAGGGGACAGGTCATACGAGCAGTACTTC	CASSFIGDRSYEQYF
TRBJ2-1	TRBD2	TRBV6-2/TRBV6-3	few	TGTGCCAGCAGTCCCGGGGGCGGGAGGGACGAGTTCTTC	CASSPGGGRDEFF
TRBJ1-5	.	TRBV28	many	TGTGCCAGCAGTTTACCAGGGGGCAATCAGCCCCAGCATTTT	CASSLPGGNQPQHF
TRBJ2-7	TRBD1	TRBV7-2	many	TGTGCCAGCAGCTACTGGACAGGTTGGGGCTACGAGCAGTACTTC	CASSYWTGWGYEQYF
TRBJ2-5	.	TRBV5-1	.	TGCGCCAGCAGCTTGCAGCTTGGGAGTGGAGAGACCCAGTACTTC	CASSLQLGSGETQYF
TRBJ2-3	.	TRBV20-1	many	TGCAGTACTCGGGGCATCAGGCGGCAGAACACAGATACGCAGTATTTT	CSTRGIRRQNTDTQYF
TRBJ2-7	.	TRBV5-1	many	TGCGCCAGCAGCTTGGCGGCAGGGATCTACGAGCAGTACTTC	CASSLAAGIYEQYF
TRBJ2-1	TRBD2	TRBV3-1	many	TGTGCCAGCAGCCGTTCTCGCGGGAGGAGCTCCTACAATGAGCAGTTCTTC	CASSRSRGRSSYNEQFF
TRBJ2-7	TRBD1	TRBV11-3	many	TGTGCCAGCAGCCGGAGGGGACAGGGAGGCGAGCAGTACTTC	CASSRRGQGGEQYF
TRBJ2-2	.	TRBV12-2	many	TGTGCAAGTCGCTTAGAACCCGGGTCCTTGACCGGGGAGCTGTTTTTT	CASRLEPGSLTGELFF